This is a list of T cell receptor beta chains from one sample in a study of T cell responses to AZD1222 COVID-19 vaccine. TCRdb's copy holds only in-frame clones and misses some; the assay was immunoSEQ multiplex PCR. The sample records approximately 81,000 clones, around 82% being singletons. The material was peripheral blood, obtained 28 days after the second AZD1222 dose. The receptors shown here come from an adult who received the AZD1222 COVID-19 vaccine. Both conserved end residues are part of each CDR3. The D gene is left open where the match is weak. A clone size is listed for some rows: how often the clone was seen (once, few, many), or a class if it is expanded.

CDR3,DNA,J,V,D,size
CASSVGGGSPSTDTQYF,TGTGCCAGCAGCGTAGGCGGCGGGAGCCCATCCACAGATACGCAGTATTTT,TRBJ2-3,TRBV9,TRBD2,-
CASSETSWGLETDTQYF,TGTGCCAGCAGCGAAACTTCGTGGGGACTGGAGACAGATACGCAGTATTTT,TRBJ2-3,TRBV9,-,-
CASSEGPSPGQETQYF,TGTGCCAGCAGTGAGGGTCCAAGCCCGGGGCAAGAGACCCAGTACTTC,TRBJ2-5,TRBV6-1,-,-
CASSQKGYRESGEQYF,TGCGCCAGCAGCCAAAAAGGGTACAGGGAGTCGGGCGAGCAGTACTTC,TRBJ2-7,TRBV4-1,-,-
CASSMTLYSFLDTQYF,TGTGCCAGTAGTATGACATTGTATTCGTTCTTGGATACGCAGTATTTT,TRBJ2-3,TRBV19,-,-
CATSREGFEAFF,TGTGCCACCAGCAGAGAGGGGTTTGAAGCTTTCTTT,TRBJ1-1,TRBV15,-,-
CASSLELAGPYNEQFF,TGCGCCAGCAGCTTGGAACTAGCGGGACCCTACAATGAGCAGTTCTTC,TRBJ2-1,TRBV5-1,TRBD2,-
CSASTSGRALDTQYF,TGCAGTGCTAGTACTAGCGGGAGGGCCCTCGATACGCAGTATTTT,TRBJ2-3,TRBV20-1,TRBD2,-
CAWTGAGGFYGYTF,TGTGCCTGGACTGGGGCAGGAGGATTCTATGGCTACACCTTC,TRBJ1-2,TRBV30,-,-
CASSFKLAKNIQYF,TGTGCCAGCAGCTTTAAGCTAGCCAAAAACATTCAGTACTTC,TRBJ2-4,TRBV7-2,-,-
CASRRGGTEPYNEQFF,TGTGCCAGCAGAAGAGGGGGGACAGAGCCCTACAATGAGCAGTTCTTC,TRBJ2-1,TRBV5-4,-,once
CSASDRVNSPLHF,TGCAGCGCTTCTGACAGGGTGAATTCACCCCTCCACTTT,TRBJ1-6,TRBV29-1,TRBD1,-
CASSIVGGITGELFF,TGTGCCAGTAGTATAGTAGGGGGGATCACCGGGGAGCTGTTTTTT,TRBJ2-2,TRBV19,-,-
CARRGQGKATGNTIYF,TGTGCCAGAAGAGGGCAGGGTAAAGCTACTGGAAACACCATATATTTT,TRBJ1-3,TRBV5-3,-,-
CASSVARDGGYGYTF,TGTGCCAGCAGCGTCGCGAGGGACGGTGGCTATGGCTACACCTTC,TRBJ1-2,TRBV9,-,-
CASRPQGNYGYTF,TGTGCCAGCAGACCTCAGGGTAACTATGGCTACACCTTC,TRBJ1-2,TRBV28,-,once
CASSITQGLYSYEQYF,TGTGCCAGTAGTATAACACAGGGGCTATACTCCTACGAGCAGTACTTC,TRBJ2-7,TRBV19,TRBD1,-
CASSKPVGSYEQYF,TGTGCCAGCAGTAAACCGGTAGGTTCCTACGAGCAGTACTTC,TRBJ2-7,TRBV28,-,-
CASSYSGRVNTEAFF,TGTGCCAGCAGTTACTCAGGCCGGGTGAACACTGAAGCTTTCTTT,TRBJ1-1,TRBV6-5,-,once
CASSQGYPVVAGSSGELFF,TGTGCCAGCAGCCAGGGGTACCCTGTGGTAGCGGGAAGCTCCGGGGAGCTGTTTTTT,TRBJ2-2,TRBV7-9,TRBD2,-
CASSVATGGTEAFF,TGTGCCAGCAGCGTAGCTACGGGGGGGACTGAAGCTTTCTTT,TRBJ1-1,TRBV9,-,few
CASSQYGTLRADTQYF,TGTGCCAGCAGCCAATACGGGACCCTAAGGGCAGATACGCAGTATTTT,TRBJ2-3,TRBV4-2,-,-
CASSSPLKAGGGTGELFF,TGTGCCAGCAGTTCCCCCCTAAAGGCGGGAGGGGGCACCGGGGAGCTGTTTTTT,TRBJ2-2,TRBV6-2/TRBV6-3,TRBD2,-
CAWSAGLRTAFF,TGTGCCTGGAGTGCGGGGTTGAGGACGGCTTTCTTT,TRBJ1-1,TRBV30,-,-
CASSQDSTSTINTGELFF,TGCGCCAGCAGCCAAGATTCCACCTCCACGATAAACACCGGGGAGCTGTTTTTT,TRBJ2-2,TRBV4-3,-,once
CASSEVSSGNTIYF,TGTGCCAGTAGCGAGGTCAGCTCTGGAAACACCATATATTTT,TRBJ1-3,TRBV19,-,-
CASSLDSTIYF,TGTGCCAGCAGCTTGGATTCCACCATATATTTT,TRBJ1-3,TRBV5-5,-,-
CASSPGGWADTQYF,TGCGCCAGCAGCCCAGGGGGGTGGGCAGATACGCAGTATTTT,TRBJ2-3,TRBV5-1,-,-